Sequencing of this T cell receptor beta chain was carried out in a study of T cells in Graves' hyperthyroidism and ophthalmopathy. From RNA transcripts, TCR beta CDR3 regions were amplified. A set of HTBI primers served as the primers for a first-round RT-PCR of the TCR CDR3. TCRdb itself ran the multiplex PCR reads through MiXCR, one entry per CDR3 protein. Of about 250,000 distinct CDR3 sequences listed, roughly 22% are singletons. This clonotype was detected many times. This CDR3 contains 14 residues. Germline CDR1 and CDR2: SGHNT and YENEEA. Trimming removed 0 bases at V and 10 bases at J, with 13 bases between. The study included ophthalmopathy patients with Clinical Activity Score at least 3, NOSPECS grade at least 4 and duration under 3 months.

Sequenced input: blood. The receptor was derived from a man aged 25 to 45 with Graves' ophthalmopathy. V and J are TRBV11-3 and TRBJ2-1; the D is unclear. Here the CDR3 reads CASSLDFILGEQFF. As DNA, the CDR3 is TGTGCCAGCAGCTTAGATTTCATCCTAGGCGAGCAGTTCTTC.